This T cell receptor (beta chain) emerged from a study of regulatory T cells in long-lasting Graves disease. Study findings and constraints: Newly diagnosed patients shared 850 to 1,000 public clonotypes; persistent patients shared some 2,600.

Time point: persistent/refractory GD, antithyroid drugs over 5 years with positive TRAb. The TCR library used RNA extracted from PBMCs. Comment on this clonotype: What it binds is not known.

Germline V gene lookup returns CDR1 KGHSH and CDR2 LQKENI. The CDR3 spans 17 residues. V gave up 2 bases and J gave up 3 bases, with 19 bases separating them. Building the TCR beta libraries relied on iRepertoire HTBI primers, and CDR3 regions underwent Arm-PCR. TCRdb re-derived calls from the multiplex PCR reads in MiXCR, one entry per CDR3 protein. The table has 600,000 to 850,000 distinct CDR3 sequences, about 30% seen once. The sample here was peripheral blood mononuclear cells (PBMCs), taken when the disease was refractory, from a patient treated with antithyroid drugs. The rearrangement uses TRBV18 and TRBJ1-1; no firm D call. The receptor was derived from a female donor with Graves disease. This CDR3 reads CASSPEVVWDRDTEAFF. The CDR3 DNA reads TGTGCCAGCTCACCAGAGGTGGTATGGGATCGGGACACTGAAGCTTTCTTT.